Reported below is one T cell receptor (beta chain). Its antigen is as yet unknown. The germline V gene has CDR1 SGHKS and CDR2 YYEKEE (reference sequence). The V end was cut by 4 bases, the J end by 2 bases, with 7 bases between. This CDR3 has 12 residues. The data derive from a study of CD8 T cells in ankylosing spondylitis. TCRdb processed the 5' RACE reads anew with MiXCR; each CDR3 protein has one entry. This table holds approximately 250,000 distinct CDR3 sequences, roughly a quarter found once. General study findings and limits: Ankylosing spondylitis blood appeared to be characterized by a TCR beta motif of several highly homologous variants. The authors reported significant enrichment of disease-linked clones in matched ankylosing spondylitis synovial fluid.

What was sequenced was blood, either unsorted or a sorted T cell fraction (not recorded which). The source of this sequence is a male donor with ankylosing spondylitis or in good health (not recorded which). The chain uses TRBV5-5 and TRBJ2-7, with D hard to call. This CDR3 reads CASSATPYEQYF. In DNA, the CDR3 is TGTGCCAGCAGCGCGACGCCCTACGAGCAGTACTTC. The full variable domain, rest sourced from reference TRBV5-5 and TRBJ2-7, is DAGVTQSPTHLIKTRGQQVTLRCSPISGHKSVSWYQQVLGQGPQFIFQYYEKEERGRGNFPDRFSARQFPNYSSELNVNALLLGDSALYLCASSATPYEQYFGPGTRLTVT.